Each of the 21 T cell receptor beta chains below was sequenced from the same sample in a study of STAT5B mutations in CD4+ large granular lymphocyte leukemia. The data were produced by immunoSEQ multiplex PCR, yet TCRdb's version contains in-frame clones alone and is incomplete. The sample lists 35,000 to 45,000 clones, approximately 86% seen once, with less than 3% in the top ten. The sequencing sample was made of CD4+ T cells from blood buffy coats. The receptors derive from a human donor in good health.

The chain uses TRBV19 and TRBJ2-1, with 7 bases lining up with TRBD1. The trim removed 3 bases at V and 5 bases at J, leaving 4 bases unmatched. Germline V CDR1 and CDR2: LNHDA, SQIVND (reference sequence). The CDR3 has 14 amino acids. CDR3 DNA: TGTGCCAGTAGTATCCGGACAGGAGACAATGAGCAGTTCTTC. It specifies CASSIRTGDNEQFF.

This clone is medium-sized in the sample. The CDR3 region is CASSLTGQTYGYTF. The CDR3 DNA reads TGTGCCAGCAGTCTTACCGGACAGACGTATGGCTACACCTTC. The chain links TRBV6-1 to TRBJ1-2; tentatively, D is TRBD1 (6 bases). The CDR3 spans 14 residues. V lost 5 bases and J 5 bases, leaving 15 bases between the germline ends. CDR1 is MNHNS and CDR2 is SASEGT in the germline V gene.

V is TRBV6-5 and J is TRBJ2-1; TRBD2 is a possible D gene (6 bases). Germline assignment: CDR1 MNHEY and CDR2 SVGAGI. V lost 4 bases, J lost 3 bases, and 13 bases lay in between. There are 15 residues in the CDR3. DNA of the CDR3: TGTGCCAGCAGTTCACCGGGAGCGGGCTACAATGAGCAGTTCTTC. This codes for CASSSPGAGYNEQFF.

This clone was counted between two and nine times. The gene calls are TRBV19 and TRBJ1-1; D remains unclear. The V end lost 7 bases, the J end lost 0 bases, and 12 bases lay between the germline ends. The CDR3 sequence is 14 residues long. Germline V gene lookup returns CDR1 LNHDA and CDR2 SQIVND (reference sequence). CDR3 in DNA: TGTGCCAGTAATCCGGACCTCATGAACACTGAAGCTTTCTTT. This gives the protein CASNPDLMNTEAFF. The whole variable domain, remainder taken from reference TRBV19 and TRBJ1-1, is DGGITQSPKYLFRKEGQNVTLSCEQNLNHDAMYWYRQDPGQGLRLIYYSQIVNDFQKGDIAEGYSVSREKKESFPLTVTSAQKNPTAFYLCASNPDLMNTEAFFGQGTRLTVV.

The chain joins TRBV14 to TRBJ2-7; 9 nucleotides match TRBD1. V shed 5 bases and J 1 base; nucleotides not matched to a gene: 0. Per germline, CDR1 SGHDN and CDR2 FVKESK. This CDR3 is built from 13 residues. The CDR3 protein is CASSDRGSYEQYF. DNA of the CDR3: TGTGCCAGCAGCGACAGGGGGTCCTACGAGCAGTACTTC.

V is TRBV4-2 and J is TRBJ1-5, with a tentative D call TRBD1 (5 bases). Trimming took off 4 bases at V and 3 bases at J, with 13 bases between the two ends. Germline loops: CDR1 LGHNA, CDR2 YNFKEQ. The CDR3 length is 15 residues. The DNA of the CDR3 is TGTGCCAGCAGCCCTGGGGACGGATACAATCAGCCCCAGCATTTT. Translating gives CASSPGDGYNQPQHF.

The chain couples TRBV5-1 to TRBJ2-7; 12 bases line up with TRBD2. V dropped 0 bases and J dropped 3; count of bases not matched to a gene: 7. The CDR3 sequence is 17 residues long. Germline-derived CDR1 and CDR2 are SGHRS and YFSETQ. The CDR3, as DNA: TGCGCCAGCAGCTTGGACCCTGGACTAGCGGGGAGCTACGAGCAGTACTTC. It specifies CASSLDPGLAGSYEQYF.

The rearrangement uses TRBV19 and TRBJ2-7, with 7 bases fitting TRBD2. Per the germline V gene, CDR1 is LNHDA and CDR2 is SQIVND (reference sequence). V gave up 6 bases and J gave up 2 bases; unmatched junction bases: 10. The CDR3 totals 15 residues. CDR3 amino acids: CASSLKGLPTYEQYF. The DNA of the CDR3 is TGTGCCAGTAGCCTTAAGGGACTACCTACCTACGAGCAGTACTTC.

The J gene is TRBJ2-5, the V gene TRBV10-1; D unresolved. The CDR3 runs 15 residues. The germline V gene encodes CDR1 WNHNN and CDR2 SYGVQD (reference sequence). V lost 6 bases, J lost 2 bases, and 16 bases lay in between. Written as DNA, the CDR3 is TGCGCCAGCAGCGCCGGCGGTCGGGTACAAGAGACCCAGTACTTC. Amino acids: CASSAGGRVQETQYF.

The chain links TRBV28 to TRBJ1-2; D is unclear. The germline gives CDR1 MDHEN, CDR2 SYDVKM. The CDR3 loop spans 13 amino acids. V was cut by 4 bases and J by 4 bases, with 10 bases left in between. CDR3 sequence: CASSSGAGYGYTF. CDR3 DNA sequence: TGTGCCAGCAGTTCCGGCGCAGGCTATGGCTACACCTTC.

The chain employs TRBV5-4 and TRBJ2-3; 10 nucleotides match TRBD2. J was trimmed by 1 base and V by 4 bases; bases with no gene match: 3. Germline lookup yields CDR1 SGHNT and CDR2 YYREEE (reference sequence). The CDR3 is 15 amino acids. CDR3 nucleotides: TGTGCCAGCAGCAACGGACTAGCGGGCACAGATACGCAGTATTTT. This sequence encodes CASSNGLAGTDTQYF.

CDR3 residues: CASSKRTVTEAFF. CDR3 nucleotides: TGTGCCAGCAGCAAAAGAACAGTGACTGAAGCTTTCTTT. The chain links TRBV21-1 to TRBJ1-1; the D call TRBD1 from the table was never checked on the DNA. TRBV21-1 is an annotated pseudogene. The CDR3 runs 13 residues.

V and J are TRBV15 and TRBJ2-1, with D hard to call. V was shortened by 1 base and J by 4 bases, with 11 bases between the two germline ends. The CDR3 totals 15 residues. Germline V lookup: CDR1 LNHNV, CDR2 YYDKDF (reference sequence). Here the CDR3 DNA reads TGTGCCACCAGCAGAGTCTACGGTACGTACAATGAGCAGTTCTTC. Amino acids: CATSRVYGTYNEQFF.

The chain carries TRBV30 and TRBJ2-1, with 7 bases lining up with TRBD1. Trimming cost V 2 bases and J 2 bases; bases outside gene matches: 6. CDR1 and CDR2 from the germline V gene are GTSNPN and SVGIG (reference sequence). The CDR3 is 15 amino acids. The CDR3 nucleotides read TGTGCCTGGAGTTCGGACAGGTCGGCCTACAATGAGCAGTTCTTC. This translates into CAWSSDRSAYNEQFF.

The rearrangement uses TRBV14 and TRBJ2-5; D gene uncertain. The CDR3 runs 16 residues. The V gene's germline CDR1 is SGHDN and CDR2 FVKESK. V was pared by 0 bases and J by 1 base, with 12 bases between. The CDR3 protein is CASSQDESRAQETQYF. As DNA, the CDR3 is TGTGCCAGCAGCCAAGATGAGTCTAGGGCCCAAGAGACCCAGTACTTC.

The V and J genes are TRBV13 and TRBJ2-2, with unresolved D. CDR1 is PRHDT, CDR2 FYEKMQ, per germline (reference sequence). The CDR3 totals 12 residues. The ends were cut back, 2 bases at V and 7 bases at J, with 5 bases in the middle. The CDR3: CASSLQLGELFF. The CDR3 DNA is TGTGCCAGCAGCTTACAGCTCGGGGAGCTGTTTTTT.

This chain uses TRBV28 with TRBJ1-5, with D tentatively TRBD1 (6 bases). Germline V gene sequence: CDR1 MDHEN, CDR2 SYDVKM. V lost 5 bases and J lost 3, with 14 bases in between. This CDR3 region has 15 residues. The CDR3 sequence: CASSLGATPNQPQHF. The CDR3 nucleotides are TGTGCCAGCAGTCTGGGGGCGACACCCAATCAGCCCCAGCATTTT.

The chain has TRBV18 and TRBJ2-1, with 9 bases that match TRBD2. Germline values: CDR1 KGHSH, CDR2 LQKENI. The V and J ends lost 0 bases and 4 bases, in that order; junction bases with no gene match: 4. The CDR3 is made up of 16 amino acids. In DNA, the CDR3 is TGTGCCAGCTCACCACCGTGGACTAGCGTTTACAATGAGCAGTTCTTC. Protein sequence: CASSPPWTSVYNEQFF.

This sequence joins TRBV7-2 and TRBJ2-3; 7 bases are a match to TRBD2. CDR1 is SGHTA and CDR2 is FQGNSA in the germline V gene. The V segment lost 5 bases and the J segment 4 bases; nucleotides outside the gene matches: 6. CDR3 length equals 14 residues. CDR3 in DNA: TGTGCCAGCAGCCCAAGGGCGGGGGCAGATACGCAGTATTTT. This encodes CASSPRAGADTQYF.

The chain links TRBV28 to TRBJ2-3; D call uncertain. The CDR3 extends over 16 amino acids. V was pared by 6 bases and J by 0 bases, with 16 bases between. Germline assignment: CDR1 MDHEN and CDR2 SYDVKM. The CDR3 sequence is CASSAAGRKSTDTQYF. The CDR3 DNA reads TGTGCCAGCAGCGCGGCCGGGCGGAAGAGCACAGATACGCAGTATTTT.

About this clone itself: At one end the junction does not follow the germline gene, possibly because of a read error. Other DNA sequences from this sample encode an identical CDR3 as well. The rearrangement uses TRBV4-2 and TRBJ2-7; D is undetermined. CDR3 length: 15 amino acids. Germline CDR1 is LGHNA and CDR2 is YNFKEQ. The CDR3 sequence: CASSQDLVGPYEQYF. In DNA form, the CDR3 reads TGTGCCAGCAGCCAAGATCTGGTCGGCCCCTACGAGCAGTATTTC.